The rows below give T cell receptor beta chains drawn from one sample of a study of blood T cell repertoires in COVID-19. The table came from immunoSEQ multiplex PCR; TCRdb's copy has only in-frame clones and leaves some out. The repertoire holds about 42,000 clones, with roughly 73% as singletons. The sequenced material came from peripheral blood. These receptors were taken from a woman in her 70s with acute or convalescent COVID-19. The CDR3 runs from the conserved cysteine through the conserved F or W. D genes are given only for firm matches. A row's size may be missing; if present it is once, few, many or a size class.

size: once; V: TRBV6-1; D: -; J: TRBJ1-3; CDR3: CASSEALRRASGNTIYF; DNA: TGTGCCAGCAGTGAAGCCCTACGGCGGGCCTCTGGAAACACCATATATTTT
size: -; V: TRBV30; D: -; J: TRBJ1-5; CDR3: CAWNSGGDQPQHF; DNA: TGTGCCTGGAATTCGGGGGGCGATCAGCCCCAGCATTTT
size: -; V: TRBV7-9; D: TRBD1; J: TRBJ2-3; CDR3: CASSRTQGAGFGTDTQYF; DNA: TGTGCCAGCAGCCGCACCCAGGGGGCGGGATTCGGCACAGATACGCAGTATTTT
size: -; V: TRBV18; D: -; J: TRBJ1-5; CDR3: CASSLAVGSNQPQHF; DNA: TGTGCCAGCTCACTCGCCGTTGGCAGCAATCAGCCCCAGCATTTT
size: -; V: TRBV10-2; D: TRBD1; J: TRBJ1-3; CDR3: CASSTGAFSGNTIYF; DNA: TGCGCCAGCAGTACAGGGGCGTTCTCTGGAAACACCATATATTTT
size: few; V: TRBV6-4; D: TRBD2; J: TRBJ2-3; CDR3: CASSTSSGTPDTQYF; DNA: TGTGCCAGCAGTACTTCTAGCGGGACTCCAGATACGCAGTATTTT
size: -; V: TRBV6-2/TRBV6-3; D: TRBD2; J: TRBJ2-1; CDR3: CASSYGPSGGAYEQFF; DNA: TGTGCCAGCAGTTACGGCCCTAGCGGGGGGGCGTATGAGCAGTTCTTC
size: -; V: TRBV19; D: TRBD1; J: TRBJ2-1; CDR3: CASLGGQGRSLGSYNEQFF; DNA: TGTGCCAGTCTGGGGGGACAGGGAAGGTCCTTGGGCTCCTACAATGAGCAGTTCTTC
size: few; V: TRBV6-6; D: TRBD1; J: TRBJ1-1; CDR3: CASSSPGGGGNTEAFF; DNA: TGTGCCAGCAGTTCTCCCGGAGGGGGCGGGAACACTGAAGCTTTCTTT
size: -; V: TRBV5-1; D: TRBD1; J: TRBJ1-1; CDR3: CASSRWTGGQSEAFF; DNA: TGCGCCAGCAGCCGATGGACAGGGGGCCAGTCTGAAGCTTTCTTT